Presented here are 14 T cell receptor beta chains from one specimen sequenced in a study of blood T cell repertoires in COVID-19 (dated by TCRdb to about 2020). Libraries came from the immunoSEQ multiplex PCR assay. The source is immuneACCESS, and TCRdb retained only in-frame sequences with V and J called. Part of the clones is not carried over; for the studies checked, unresolved V genes explain less than half of this, and the remainder is unexplained. This sample gives under 300,000 clones in total; about 83% of them show up just once. The top ten constitute approximately 1.8% of the sample. Sequencing was performed on peripheral blood. Receptor source: a young man who had recovered from COVID-19.

The chain couples TRBV9 to TRBJ2-2; 10 bases are shared with TRBD2. V lost 1 base and J lost 4; bases outside the gene matches: 4. Germline assignment: CDR1 SGDLS and CDR2 YYNGEE. The CDR3 is 16 residues long. The CDR3 region has the DNA TGTGCCAGCAGCGTATTAGCGGGGGGCGCCACCGGGGAGCTGTTTTTT. This translates into CASSVLAGGATGELFF.

The J gene is TRBJ2-7, the V gene TRBV2; TRBD1 matches at 12 bases. The CDR3 is 15 amino acids. The junction had 11 bases not matched to a gene; V was cut back by 10 bases and J by 4 bases. In germline, CDR1 is SNHLY, CDR2 FYNNEI. This CDR3 is CATNNRDRGLYEQYF. CDR3 sequence (DNA): TGTGCCACCAACAACCGGGACAGGGGGCTTTACGAGCAGTACTTC. The full variable domain, completed using reference TRBV2 and TRBJ2-7, is EPEVTQTPSHQVTQMGQEVILRCVPISNHLYFYWYRQILGQKVEFLVSFYNNEISEKSEIFDDQFSVERPDGSNFTLKIRSTKLEDSAMYFCATNNRDRGLYEQYFGPGTRLTVT.

This sequence joins TRBV6-6 and TRBJ2-7; D is unclear. There are 14 residues in the CDR3. The V end was cut by 0 bases, the J end by 3 bases, with 9 bases between. From germline, CDR1 is MNHNY and CDR2 SVGAGI (reference sequence). This CDR3 reads CASSYSNTIYEQYF. CDR3 sequence (DNA): TGTGCCAGCAGTTACTCCAACACAATCTACGAGCAGTACTTC.

As to this clone: This specimen includes other DNA sequences encoding the same CDR3. V usage is TRBV18 and J usage is TRBJ2-7; a possible D gene is TRBD1 (5 bases). CDR3 length equals 14 residues. Between the trimmed V and J ends, which lost 6 bases and 4 bases, there was a span of 16 bases. Germline CDR1 reads KGHSH; CDR2 reads LQKENI. Here the CDR3 DNA reads TGTGCCAGCTCCCCCCGTCAGGGAACATACGAGCAGTACGTC. Its translation is CASSPRQGTYEQYV.

V and J are TRBV6-5 and TRBJ1-6, with 8 bases lining up with TRBD1. Trimming removed 6 bases from V and 10 bases from J; junction bases left unmatched: 8. Germline-derived CDR1 and CDR2 are MNHEY and SVGAGI. The CDR3 extends over 14 amino acids. As DNA, the CDR3 is TGTGCCAGCAGACGGGGACAGGTCACGTCACCCCTCCACTTT. Protein product: CASRRGQVTSPLHF.

The V gene is TRBV6-5, the J gene TRBJ2-2, with TRBD1 identical over 7 bases. Germline assignment: CDR1 MNHEY and CDR2 SVGAGI. CDR3 length: 15 amino acids. The V and J ends lost 7 bases and 1 base, in that order; junction bases with no gene match: 6. CDR3: CASTVDRVNTGELFF. The CDR3 DNA is TGTGCCAGCACCGTCGACAGGGTGAACACCGGGGAGCTGTTTTTT.

This clone has only a few counts. The J gene is TRBJ1-6, the V gene TRBV7-9, with D perhaps TRBD1 (5 bases). Germline V gives CDR1 SEHNR, CDR2 FQNEAQ (reference sequence). Trimming removed 5 bases from V and 6 bases from J, with 17 bases in between. This CDR3 has 16 amino acids. CDR3 sequence (DNA): TGTGCCAGCAGCCCCTCGCGGGGCGAGCGTAATTCACCCCTCCACTTT. It yields the protein CASSPSRGERNSPLHF.

The gene calls are TRBV7-9 and TRBJ2-3, with 8 bases that match TRBD2. From germline, CDR1 is SEHNR and CDR2 FQNEAQ (reference sequence). The CDR3 sequence is 16 residues long. V dropped 5 bases and J dropped 3; count of bases not matched to a gene: 10. The CDR3 spells CASSLPRGLGTDTQYF. CDR3 bases: TGTGCCAGCAGCCTCCCGAGGGGACTAGGAACAGATACGCAGTATTTT.

V and J are TRBV28 and TRBJ1-2; the match to TRBD1 covers 9 bases. There are 15 residues in the CDR3. Trimming at V came to 4 bases and at J to 5 bases, leaving 8 bases not matched to a gene. Germline CDR1 is MDHEN and CDR2 is SYDVKM. The chain's CDR3 is CASSSERQGGYGYTF. As DNA, the CDR3 is TGTGCCAGCAGTTCAGAAAGACAGGGGGGGTATGGCTACACCTTC.

V is TRBV2 and J is TRBJ2-2; perhaps TRBD2 as D (5 bases). Trimming removed 3 bases from V and 4 bases from J, with 15 bases in between. Germline-derived CDR1 and CDR2 are SNHLY and FYNNEI. This CDR3 is built from 16 residues. The CDR3 reads CASSDSPRVSTGELFF. As DNA, the CDR3 is TGTGCCAGCAGTGATTCCCCGCGGGTGTCCACCGGGGAGCTGTTTTTT.

This chain joins TRBV24-1 and TRBJ2-7; TRBD1 agrees at 9 bases. The ends lost 2 bases at V and 1 base at J; junction bases unmatched: 8. CDR1 and CDR2 (germline): KGHDR, SFDVKD. CDR3 length equals 17 residues. The DNA of the CDR3 is TGTGCCACCAGTGATTCCCCTGGACAGGGGCGATCCTACGAGCAGTACTTC. Translating it yields CATSDSPGQGRSYEQYF.

V and J are TRBV7-3 and TRBJ2-7, with 7 bases that match TRBD1. V lost 4 bases and J lost 5; bases outside the gene matches: 5. CDR1 SGHTA and CDR2 FQGTGA come from the germline V gene. The CDR3 is made up of 13 amino acids. CDR3 sequence reads: CASSSTGSHEQYF. The CDR3 nucleotides are TGTGCCAGCAGCTCGACAGGGTCCCACGAGCAGTACTTC. Full variable domain (missing parts from reference TRBV7-3 and TRBJ2-7): GAGVSQTPSNKVTEKGKYVELRCDPISGHTALYWYRQSLGQGPEFLIYFQGTGAADDSGLPNDRFFAVRPEGSVSTLKIQRTERGDSAVYLCASSSTGSHEQYFGPGTRLTVT.

The chain recombines TRBV11-2 with TRBJ2-1; 9 bases are shared with TRBD1. Germline V lookup: CDR1 SGHAT, CDR2 FQNNGV. V trimming: 5 bases; J trimming: 2 bases; junction bases outside the gene matches: 4. The CDR3 is 15 residues long. The CDR3 region has the DNA TGTGCCAGCAGCCCGGACAGGGGCACCTACAATGAGCAGTTCTTC. Translated: CASSPDRGTYNEQFF.

As concerns this clone: A much more abundant neighbour one base away suggests this may be a read error. The sample carries other DNA sequences with the same CDR3. The rearrangement links TRBV20-1 to TRBJ2-7; possibly TRBD2 for D (5 bases). V lost 4 bases to trimming and J lost 3 bases, with 7 bases between them. Germline CDR1 reads DFQATT; CDR2 reads SNEGSKA (reference sequence). The CDR3 sequence is 11 residues long. This CDR3 reads CSAKRNYEQYF. In DNA form, the CDR3 reads TGCAGTGCTAAGCGGAACTACGAGCAGTACTTC.